This passage covers 16 T cell receptor beta chains from one sample sequenced in a study of CD8+ T cells in alopecia areata. Following RNA extraction, reverse transcription yielded cDNA that acted as the sequencing template. Measured with immunoSEQ multiplex PCR; TCRdb has only the in-frame clones, and not every one. This sample has around 250,000 clones; less than 80% occur once, and the top ten carry around 1.2%. Sequences were derived from CD4+ T cells sorted from blood, sampled at week 0. The receptors shown here come from a human donor with alopecia areata.

Comments on this clone: One end of the junction does not line up with germline, which may come from a read error. The chain carries TRBV7-7 and TRBJ2-5; the match to TRBD2 covers 7 bases. This CDR3 has 15 amino acids. The germline gives CDR1 SSHAT, CDR2 FNYEAQ (reference sequence). CDR3 nucleotide sequence: TGTGCTAGCAGCAGAGGGGCTAGCGGTTATGAGACCCAGTACTTC. It encodes CASSRGASGYETQYF.

The V call is TRBV4-1, the J call TRBJ2-7; possible D gene TRBD1, 5 bases. The CDR3 extends over 15 amino acids. The ends were cut back, 4 bases at V and 3 bases at J, with 16 bases in the middle. Germline CDR1 is MGHRA and CDR2 is YSYEKL. The CDR3 nucleotides are TGCGCCAGCAGCCTTCGACAGAGGCTGATCTACGAGCAGTACTTC. Protein product: CASSLRQRLIYEQYF.

The rearrangement joins TRBV6-5 to TRBJ1-2; the match to TRBD1 covers 8 bases. The CDR3 contains 14 residues. Germline V lookup: CDR1 MNHEY, CDR2 SVGAGI. Losses at the gene ends were 6 bases for V and 4 bases for J; bases not matched to a gene: 7. DNA for the CDR3: TGTGCCAGCAGCTTGGACAGGGCCGCCTATGGCTACACCTTC. It is translated as CASSLDRAAYGYTF.

This clone was counted once. The CDR3 reads CASSKGTGHRRQYF. The CDR3 nucleotides are TGTGCCAGCAGTAAAGGGACAGGGCATCGGAGACAGTACTTC. The gene calls are TRBV2 and TRBJ2-7; TRBD1 agrees at 9 bases. V lost 5 bases, J lost 10 bases, and 12 bases stayed unmatched. The V gene's germline CDR1 is SNHLY and CDR2 FYNNEI. This CDR3 has 14 amino acids.

A word on this clone: This same CDR3 is encoded by further DNA sequences in the sample. Here the CDR3 reads CASSLGGRNTEAFF. CDR3 nucleotide sequence: TGTGCCAGCAGCTTGGGAGGTCGAAACACTGAAGCTTTCTTT. The chain has TRBV5-6 and TRBJ1-1; D not resolved. V was clipped by 0 bases and J by 2 bases, with 8 bases between them. This CDR3 contains 14 residues. The germline V gene has CDR1 SGHDT and CDR2 YYEEEE.

This clone was seen a few times. CDR3 sequence (DNA): TGCGCCAGCAGCTTCTCACCGAACACTGAAGCTTTCTTT. Translation: CASSFSPNTEAFF. J is TRBJ1-1 and V is TRBV5-1, with no clear D. This CDR3 region has 13 residues. CDR1 is SGHRS and CDR2 is YFSETQ in the germline V gene. V gave up 2 bases and J gave up 1 base, with 6 bases separating them.

This sequence joins TRBV30 and TRBJ2-3; D may be TRBD1 (5 bases). The germline gives CDR1 GTSNPN, CDR2 SVGIG (reference sequence). V was cut by 6 bases and J by 3 bases, with 19 bases left in between. The CDR3 extends over 15 amino acids. The CDR3 coding sequence is TGTGCCTGTCGTAGGACAACCCCCCGGACAGATACGCAGTATTTT. It yields the protein CACRRTTPRTDTQYF. The complete variable domain, with remaining parts taken from reference TRBV30 and TRBJ2-3, reads SQTIHQWPATLVQPVGSPLSLECTVEGTSNPNLYWYRQAAGRGLQLLFYSVGIGQISSEVPQNLSASRPQDRQFILSSKKLLLSDSGFYLCACRRTTPRTDTQYFGPGTRLTVL.

CDR3 region: CASSLGPAGTYEQYF. CDR3 bases: TGCGCCAGCAGCTTGGGACCCGCTGGCACCTACGAGCAGTACTTC. The chain uses TRBV5-1 and TRBJ2-7; D is ambiguous. Germline CDR1 SGHRS, CDR2 YFSETQ. The CDR3 is made up of 15 amino acids. V gave up 0 bases and J gave up 2 bases, with 12 bases separating them.

CDR3 in DNA: TGTGCCTGGAGTGTCTGGGGCCCGAACACTGAAGCTTTCTTT. Translation: CAWSVWGPNTEAFF. The V and J genes are TRBV30 and TRBJ1-1, with D possibly TRBD1 on 5 matching bases. The V gene's germline CDR1 is GTSNPN and CDR2 SVGIG (reference sequence). Trimming removed 0 bases at V and 1 base at J, with 9 bases between. The CDR3 runs 14 residues. Looking up the rest from reference TRBV30 and TRBJ1-1 gives the full variable domain: SQTIHQWPATLVQPVGSPLSLECTVEGTSNPNLYWYRQAAGRGLQLLFYSVGIGQISSEVPQNLSASRPQDRQFILSSKKLLLSDSGFYLCAWSVWGPNTEAFFGQGTRLTVV.

The genes are TRBV29-1 and TRBJ2-5, with D unresolved. Germline V gene lookup returns CDR1 SQVTM and CDR2 ANQGSEA. V lost 4 bases and J lost 1, with 16 bases in between. CDR3 length: 15 amino acids. CDR3 in amino acids: CSVADLGFTQETQYF. The CDR3 DNA follows: TGCAGCGTTGCCGATCTTGGGTTTACCCAAGAGACCCAGTACTTC.

Concerning this clone: Other DNA sequences in this specimen translate into the identical CDR3. V and J are TRBV25-1 and TRBJ2-7, with D hard to call. Trimming left V 5 bases short and J 3 bases short, with 5 bases between. Germline CDR1 is MGHDK and CDR2 is SYGVNS. The CDR3 consists of 11 residues. This CDR3 reads CASSRFYEQYF. In DNA, the CDR3 is TGTGCCAGCAGTCGGTTCTACGAGCAGTACTTC.

The J gene is TRBJ1-2, the V gene TRBV4-1, with a possible D match to TRBD1 (6 bases). The V end was cut by 0 bases, the J end by 3 bases, with 11 bases between. Looked up from germline, CDR1 is MGHRA and CDR2 is YSYEKL. The CDR3 is 15 residues long. This CDR3 is CASSQDGAGDYGYTF. CDR3 DNA sequence: TGCGCCAGCAGCCAAGATGGGGCAGGGGACTATGGCTACACCTTC.

V is TRBV30 and J is TRBJ1-6; D is unclear. Germline V gene data show CDR1 as GTSNPN and CDR2 as SVGIG (reference sequence). The CDR3 runs 14 residues. The V and J ends lost 4 bases and 7 bases respectively, with 14 bases between them. This CDR3 reads CAWNFPDFNSPLHF. For the CDR3, the DNA is TGTGCCTGGAATTTTCCCGACTTCAATTCACCCCTCCACTTT.

V and J are TRBV4-1 and TRBJ1-5; unclear D gene. Germline-derived CDR1 and CDR2 are MGHRA and YSYEKL. The CDR3 is 17 residues long. Trimming cost V 0 bases and J 7 bases, with 19 bases left between them. CDR3 in DNA: TGCGCCAGCAGCCAAGAGACCGTCAGATTATTAAGGCAGCCCCAGCATTTT. Its protein is CASSQETVRLLRQPQHF.

The chain has TRBV5-4 and TRBJ1-6, with D possibly TRBD1 on 5 matching bases. CDR3 length equals 17 residues. With 6 bases removed from V and 11 bases from J, the gap between germline ends came to 27 bases. Germline lookup yields CDR1 SGHNT and CDR2 YYREEE (reference sequence). Written as DNA, the CDR3 is TGTGCCAGCACCCCGCGCTTATCTGGGACGGAATTGGCACCCCTCCACTTT. Protein product: CASTPRLSGTELAPLHF.

This chain uses TRBV27 with TRBJ2-6; 8 bases agree with TRBD1. V shed 0 bases and J 4 bases; nucleotides not matched to a gene: 8. The V gene's germline CDR1 is MNHEY and CDR2 SMNVEV (reference sequence). The length of the CDR3 is 18 residues. The CDR3 loop reads CASSLSTGQGAGANVLTF. The CDR3 nucleotides are TGTGCCAGCAGTTTATCAACCGGGCAGGGGGCAGGGGCCAACGTCCTGACTTTC.